This T cell receptor beta chain appears in the sequencing data of a study of a mutant IDH1 vaccine in newly diagnosed glioma. Across the whole study: Patients under treatment included approximately 60% males and approximately 40% females and had a mean age of around 40 years. Receipt of radiotherapy, temozolomide, or both preceded the study, and most received both.

As to time point: week 23, last vaccination. In every dose of vaccine, 300 ug of mutant IDH1 20-mer peptide was given alongside topical imiquimod. Measured with immunoSEQ multiplex PCR; TCRdb has only the in-frame clones, and not every one. There are about 67,000 clones in the sample; 84% occur only once, and less than 15% lies in the top ten. With regard to this clone: Its antigen is not identified.

Per germline, CDR1 MGHRA and CDR2 YSYEKL. Trimming cost V 0 bases and J 7 bases, with 19 bases left between them. CDR3 length: 17 residues. Whole-study findings and limits: It seemed that pseudoprogression was not linked to changes in the top peripheral T cell clonotypes.

J is TRBJ2-1 and V is TRBV4-1; perhaps TRBD2 as D (5 bases). The sequencing here drew on PBMCs, taken from a glioma patient whose treatment included an IDH1 peptide vaccine. This TCR was recovered from a young man with glioma. The CDR3: CASSQDPAGSPRNEQFF. CDR3 DNA: TGCGCCAGCAGCCAAGACCCCGCGGGTTCCCCTCGGAATGAGCAGTTCTTC.